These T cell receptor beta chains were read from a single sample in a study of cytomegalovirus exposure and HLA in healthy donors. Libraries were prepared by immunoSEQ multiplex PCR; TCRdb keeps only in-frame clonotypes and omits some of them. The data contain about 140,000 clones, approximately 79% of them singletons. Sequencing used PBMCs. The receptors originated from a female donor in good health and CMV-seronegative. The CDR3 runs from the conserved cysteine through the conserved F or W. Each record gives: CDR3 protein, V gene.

CDR3 protein: CASSLGQVKNTEAFF; V gene: TRBV5-6
CDR3 protein: CASSFLAHNEQFF; V gene: TRBV7-3
CDR3 protein: CASRPGGLGEAFF; V gene: TRBV28
CDR3 protein: CASRWGLADAGELFF; V gene: TRBV7-2
CDR3 protein: CASRQTGAGYEQYF; V gene: TRBV28
CDR3 protein: CSVEQGPGELFF; V gene: TRBV29-1
CDR3 protein: CASSQAAGELFF; V gene: TRBV4-1
CDR3 protein: CASSWGFYGYTF; V gene: TRBV28
CDR3 protein: CASSYREANIQYF; V gene: TRBV27
CDR3 protein: CASSQAASYEQYF; V gene: TRBV4-1
CDR3 protein: CAWSWGSGQTQYF; V gene: TRBV30
CDR3 protein: CASSLAGRGPGGVKAFF; V gene: TRBV5-6
CDR3 protein: CASSPLGLTYEQYF; V gene: TRBV18
CDR3 protein: CSVLGLARRSDNEQFF; V gene: TRBV29-1
CDR3 protein: CASRSAGTRRETQYF; V gene: TRBV2
CDR3 protein: CASSLEAGEPNNEQFF; V gene: TRBV7-6
CDR3 protein: CASSIGQERDTQYF; V gene: TRBV7-9